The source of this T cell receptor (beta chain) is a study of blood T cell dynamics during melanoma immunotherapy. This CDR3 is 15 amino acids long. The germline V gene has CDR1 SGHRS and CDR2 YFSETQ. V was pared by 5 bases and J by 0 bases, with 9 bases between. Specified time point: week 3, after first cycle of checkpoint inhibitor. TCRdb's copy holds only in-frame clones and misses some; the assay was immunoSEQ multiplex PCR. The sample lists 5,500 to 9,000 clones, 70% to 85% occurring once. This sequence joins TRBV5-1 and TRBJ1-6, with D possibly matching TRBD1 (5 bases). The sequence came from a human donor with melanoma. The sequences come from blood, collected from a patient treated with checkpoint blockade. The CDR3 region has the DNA TGCGCCAGCAGATCGGGGGGCTCCTATAATTCACCCCTCCACTTT. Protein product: CASRSGGSYNSPLHF. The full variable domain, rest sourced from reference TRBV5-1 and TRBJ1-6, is KAGVTQTPRYLIKTRGQQVTLSCSPISGHRSVSWYQQTPGQGLQFLFEYFSETQRNKGNFPGRFSGRQFSNSRSEMNVSTLELGDSALYLCASRSGGSYNSPLHFGNGTRLTVT.